A single sample is the source of the 18 T cell receptor beta chains below, sequenced in a study of blood T cell repertoires in COVID-19 (dated by TCRdb to about 2020). Library preparation employed the immunoSEQ multiplex PCR assay. Entries here come from immuneACCESS through TCRdb and include only in-frame sequences with V and J called. Some clones fail to appear in such tables; in the studies checked, an unresolved V gene covers under half of the shortfall, and the cause of the remainder is unknown. This sample has tens of thousands of clones in its table, and 88% of those were observed once. Of the sample, 4.5% to 6% is held by the ten largest clones. Sequences were obtained from peripheral blood. Every receptor here comes from a woman of 80 years or more with active COVID-19.

The V and J genes are TRBV5-4 and TRBJ2-3; 10 positions match TRBD2. CDR1 is SGHNT, CDR2 YYREEE, per germline (reference sequence). The CDR3 consists of 16 residues. V lost 4 bases, J lost 1 base, and 6 bases stayed unmatched. The CDR3: CASSPGTSEGTDTQYF. For the CDR3, the DNA is TGTGCCAGCAGCCCAGGGACTAGCGAGGGCACAGATACGCAGTATTTT. The variable domain in full, completed from reference TRBV5-4 and TRBJ2-3, reads ETGVTQSPTHLIKTRGQQVTLRCSSQSGHNTVSWYQQALGQGPQFIFQYYREEENGRGNFPPRFSGLQFPNYSSELNVNALELDDSALYLCASSPGTSEGTDTQYFGPGTRLTVL.

The table lists this clone with a count of one. V gene TRBV7-3 combines with J gene TRBJ2-5; D may be TRBD2 (5 bases). This CDR3 is built from 14 residues. The germline CDR1 and CDR2 sequences are SGHTA and FQGTGA. Trimming cost V 4 bases and J 5 bases, with 14 bases left between them. CDR3 sequence: CASSSPGIGETQYF. CDR3 DNA sequence: TGTGCCAGCAGCTCCCCGGGGATAGGGGAGACCCAGTACTTC.

With regard to this clone: Other DNA sequences within the sample encode an identical CDR3. The chain couples TRBV28 to TRBJ1-2; D perhaps matches TRBD1 (5 bases). Germline-derived CDR1 and CDR2 are MDHEN and SYDVKM. The CDR3 contains 15 residues. Trimming stripped 5 bases from V and 8 bases from J, with 21 bases between. The CDR3 sequence: CASSTTSFAGGGYTF. In nucleotides, the CDR3 is TGTGCCAGCAGTACGACTTCATTTGCCGGGGGGGGCTACACCTTC.

This clone was recorded once. The chain is built from TRBV11-2 and TRBJ2-7; 7 bases are shared with TRBD2. The CDR3 is made up of 14 amino acids. V lost 3 bases to trimming and J lost 6 bases; unmatched junction nucleotides: 8. The V gene's germline CDR1 is SGHAT and CDR2 FQNNGV. The CDR3 sequence is CASSFSGEGGEQYF. Written as DNA, the CDR3 is TGTGCCAGCAGCTTCAGCGGGGAAGGAGGCGAGCAGTACTTC.

J is TRBJ1-3 and V is TRBV12-3 or TRBV12-4; D remains ambiguous. V lost 6 bases and J 5 bases, leaving 8 bases between the germline ends. This CDR3 has 12 amino acids. CDR3 residues: CASRFPRNTIYF. In nucleotides, the CDR3 is TGTGCCAGCAGATTCCCCAGAAACACCATATATTTT.

The chain carries TRBV6-5 and TRBJ2-1; TRBD2 is a possible D gene (7 bases). Germline V gene sequence: CDR1 MNHEY, CDR2 SVGAGI. CDR3 length: 14 residues. The V gene lost 6 bases and the J gene lost 9 bases, with 18 bases spanning the gap. The CDR3 is CASRSGRGGGEQFF. For the CDR3, the DNA is TGTGCCAGCAGGTCCGGGCGAGGGGGGGGTGAGCAGTTCTTC.

The genes are TRBV9 and TRBJ2-3, with 13 bases fitting TRBD2. There are 16 residues in the CDR3. Trimming cost V 4 bases and J 0 bases; bases outside gene matches: 2. Germline V gene sequence: CDR1 SGDLS, CDR2 YYNGEE. CDR3 in DNA: TGTGCCAGCAGCACGGGACTAGCGGGAAGCACAGATACGCAGTATTTT. Amino acid sequence: CASSTGLAGSTDTQYF. Together with reference TRBV9 and TRBJ2-3, the CDR3 gives the full variable domain: DSGVTQTPKHLITATGQRVTLRCSPRSGDLSVYWYQQSLDQGLQFLIQYYNGEERAKGNILERFSAQQFPDLHSELNLSSLELGDSALYFCASSTGLAGSTDTQYFGPGTRLTVL.

V usage is TRBV6-2 or TRBV6-3 and J usage is TRBJ2-1, with 8 positions matching TRBD2. With 6 bases clipped from V and 2 bases from J, the junction kept 6 bases outside the gene matches. CDR1 MNHEY and CDR2 SVGEGT come from the germline V gene. CDR3 length equals 15 residues. The CDR3, as DNA: TGTGCCAGCAGCCCCGGACTAGCCGCCTACAATGAGCAGTTCTTC. It translates to CASSPGLAAYNEQFF.

The chain employs TRBV7-2 and TRBJ2-7; tentatively, D is TRBD1 (6 bases). From germline, CDR1 is SGHTA and CDR2 FQGNSA. The CDR3 is 16 residues long. The V and J ends lost 5 bases and 4 bases respectively, with 21 bases between them. CDR3 in DNA: TGTGCCAGCAGCACCCACCAGGGCAGGGGTAGGTACGAGCAGTACTTC. Translated, it gives CASSTHQGRGRYEQYF.

V is TRBV27 and J is TRBJ1-1, with D possibly TRBD1 on 6 matching bases. The CDR3 contains 13 residues. The V gene lost 5 bases and the J gene lost 3 bases, with 10 bases spanning the gap. Germline CDR1 reads MNHEY; CDR2 reads SMNVEV (reference sequence). This chain's CDR3 is CASSHYRDTEAFF. The CDR3 DNA reads as TGTGCCAGCAGTCACTACAGGGACACTGAAGCTTTCTTT.

The chain employs TRBV10-3 and TRBJ1-4; no definite D call. Trimming pared 4 bases from V and 6 bases from J, leaving 9 bases between. Germline loops: CDR1 ENHRY, CDR2 SYGVKD. This CDR3 contains 13 residues. The CDR3 DNA follows: TGTGCCATCAGTGGCAGCCTAGATGAAAAACTGTTTTTT. It codes for CAISGSLDEKLFF.

The chain joins TRBV6-5 to TRBJ2-7, with D possibly being TRBD2 (5 bases). The CDR3 is 16 residues long. Trimming removed 2 bases at V and 6 bases at J, with 20 bases between. The germline gives CDR1 MNHEY, CDR2 SVGAGI. The CDR3: CASSYRTRLHAGEQYF. The CDR3 bases are TGTGCCAGCAGTTACCGGACGAGGCTCCACGCGGGCGAGCAGTACTTC.

The chain combines TRBV27 with TRBJ2-3, with TRBD2 as a possible D gene (5 bases). V lost 8 bases and J 4 bases, leaving 19 bases between the germline ends. The CDR3 loop spans 15 amino acids. Germline V gene data show CDR1 as MNHEY and CDR2 as SMNVEV (reference sequence). CDR3 residues: CASASVRAGADTQYF. DNA for the CDR3: TGTGCCAGCGCCTCGGTACGCGCGGGTGCAGATACGCAGTATTTT.

This chain joins TRBV12-5 and TRBJ2-1, with no clear D. Trimming removed 6 bases from V and 6 bases from J, with 6 bases in between. This CDR3 is 11 amino acids long. Germline V gives CDR1 LGHNT, CDR2 FRNRAP. The CDR3 loop is CASGYSNEQFF. Here the CDR3 DNA reads TGTGCTAGTGGCTATAGCAATGAGCAGTTCTTC.

V and J are TRBV9 and TRBJ2-7, with TRBD2 matching 10 bases. The CDR3 is 14 amino acids. Germline CDR1 SGDLS, CDR2 YYNGEE. The V segment lost 4 bases and the J segment 5 bases; nucleotides outside the gene matches: 6. The CDR3 spells CASSPSSGSHEQYF. DNA of the CDR3: TGTGCCAGCAGCCCCTCTAGCGGGAGTCACGAGCAGTACTTC. The full variable domain, in which reference TRBV9 and TRBJ2-7 provide the parts outside the CDR3, is DSGVTQTPKHLITATGQRVTLRCSPRSGDLSVYWYQQSLDQGLQFLIQYYNGEERAKGNILERFSAQQFPDLHSELNLSSLELGDSALYFCASSPSSGSHEQYFGPGTRLTVT.

The rearrangement links TRBV19 to TRBJ2-1, with D possibly being TRBD2 (6 bases). Trimming removed 7 bases at V and 7 bases at J, with 14 bases between. There are 13 residues in the CDR3. Germline values: CDR1 LNHDA, CDR2 SQIVND (reference sequence). CDR3 protein: CASTRGIGNEQFF. CDR3 in DNA: TGTGCCAGTACCCGCGGGATAGGAAATGAGCAGTTCTTC.

The rearrangement links TRBV5-1 to TRBJ1-2, with 10 bases that match TRBD1. In germline, CDR1 is SGHRS, CDR2 YFSETQ. Trimming cost V 4 bases and J 3 bases; bases outside gene matches: 12. This CDR3 has 17 residues. The CDR3 loop reads CASSPDRGRIVDYGYTF. The CDR3 nucleotides are TGCGCCAGCAGCCCTGACAGGGGGCGCATCGTAGACTATGGCTACACCTTC.

The table lists this clone with a few counts. The chain employs TRBV5-1 and TRBJ1-5, with a possible D match to TRBD1 (5 bases). The CDR3 is made up of 14 amino acids. Trimming left V 2 bases short and J 4 bases short, with 10 bases between. The germline V gene has CDR1 SGHRS and CDR2 YFSETQ. The CDR3 spells CASSFDGGNQPQHF. The CDR3 DNA reads as TGCGCCAGCAGCTTCGACGGGGGTAATCAGCCCCAGCATTTT.